This entry is about one T cell receptor (beta chain). The antigen is undetermined. Losses at the gene ends were 6 bases for V and 3 bases for J; bases not matched to a gene: 5. Germline V gene data show CDR1 as LNHDA and CDR2 as SQIVND (reference sequence). CDR3 length: 13 amino acids. Both 60 Vbeta primers and 13 Jbeta primers went into the PCR. Here immunoSEQ multiplex PCR was the method, and the copy in TCRdb shows in-frame clones only, minus some. Of some 170,000 clones listed, just over 70% were seen once; the top ten hold 2.5%. This donor has no recorded CMV serostatus. This entry is derived from a study of cytomegalovirus exposure and HLA in healthy donors. Overall study results and limits: Published work reported that the classifier diagnosed cytomegalovirus status with high specificity and sensitivity. Specific recognition of CMV antigens was confirmed in vitro for a few chains (all CMV-associated). Highly shared sequence variants in one cluster were likely a sequencing artifact.

This chain links TRBV19 with TRBJ2-7; 7 bases are shared with TRBD1. The sequence was collected from a human donor in good health. The sequencing sample was made of PBMCs. CDR3: CASSRDRYYEQYF. CDR3 DNA: TGTGCCAGTAGCCGGGACAGATACTACGAGCAGTACTTC.